Following are 27 T cell receptor beta chains from one sample sequenced in a study of blood T cells in healthy people across ages. Next came a second PCR, run for about 6 to 11 cycles, which used a sample-barcoded 5' primer along with a J-beta primer mix. TCRdb redid the calling of the 5' RACE reads with MiXCR, one entry per CDR3 protein. The table records approximately 400,000 distinct CDR3 sequences, approximately 51% of them present only once. The sample taken for sequencing was blood. These receptor sequences come from a man between 60 and 75 years old in good health.

The table lists this clonotype with a few counts. V and J are TRBV7-2 and TRBJ2-5; TRBD2 matches 7 bases. CDR3 size: 16 residues. From germline, CDR1 is SGHTA and CDR2 FQGNSA. Unmatched junction bases numbered 9, after V lost 4 bases and J lost 1 base. The CDR3 reads CASSSPPGGSQETQYF. The CDR3 nucleotides are TGTGCCAGCAGCTCCCCTCCGGGCGGGAGCCAAGAGACCCAGTACTTC. Together with reference TRBV7-2 and TRBJ2-5, the CDR3 gives the full variable domain: GAGVSQSPSNKVTEKGKDVELRCDPISGHTALYWYRQSLGQGLEFLIYFQGNSAPDKSGLPSDRFSAERTGGSVSTLTIQRTQQEDSAVYLCASSSPPGGSQETQYFGPGTRLLVL.

J is TRBJ2-3 and V is TRBV12-3 or TRBV12-4; 9 bases agree with TRBD1. This CDR3 is built from 16 residues. Trimming removed 6 bases from V and 5 bases from J; junction bases left unmatched: 12. As DNA, the CDR3 is TGTGCCAGCAGCCGACTTGGACAGGGGCCCCAAGATACGCAGTATTTT. It yields the protein CASSRLGQGPQDTQYF.

The genes are TRBV7-2 and TRBJ2-7; D possibly corresponds to TRBD2 (5 bases). The V gene's germline CDR1 is SGHTA and CDR2 FQGNSA. The CDR3 consists of 16 residues. Deletions cut 5 bases from V and 2 bases from J, with 19 bases between. The CDR3 bases are TGTGCCAGCAGCCCCCAGGCGGGTCTCACCACCTACGAGCAGTACTTC. It translates to CASSPQAGLTTYEQYF.

This sequence joins TRBV7-2 and TRBJ2-3; D possibly matches TRBD1 or TRBD2 (7 bases each). CDR3 length: 15 amino acids. CDR1 and CDR2 (germline): SGHTA, FQGNSA. V lost 1 base and J lost 5, with 13 bases in between. The CDR3 here is CASSLGQGLKDTQYF. In DNA, the CDR3 is TGTGCCAGCAGCTTAGGACAGGGACTAAAAGATACGCAGTATTTT.

In this sample, this clonotype turned up a few times. The chain couples TRBV5-1 to TRBJ2-7; a possible D gene is TRBD2 (5 bases). V was pared by 4 bases and J by 1 base, with 9 bases between. Germline values: CDR1 SGHRS, CDR2 YFSETQ. This CDR3 is 13 amino acids long. Written as DNA, the CDR3 is TGCGCCAGCAGCGAACTAGGATCCTACGAGCAGTACTTC. It translates to CASSELGSYEQYF. Supplemented by reference TRBV5-1 and TRBJ2-7, the full variable domain reads KAGVTQTPRYLIKTRGQQVTLSCSPISGHRSVSWYQQTPGQGLQFLFEYFSETQRNKGNFPGRFSGRQFSNSRSEMNVSTLELGDSALYLCASSELGSYEQYFGPGTRLTVT.

The CDR3 coding sequence is TGTGCCAGCAGTCGGGTACTGGATTCCACCTACGAGCAGTACTTC. The encoded protein is CASSRVLDSTYEQYF. This chain links TRBV6-2 or TRBV6-3 with TRBJ2-7; the D is unclear. Germline CDR1 reads MNHEY; CDR2 reads SVGEGT. There are 15 residues in the CDR3. With 5 bases removed from V and 2 bases from J, the gap between germline ends came to 16 bases.

This clonotype was seen a handful of times. The genes are TRBV6-5 and TRBJ2-4, with 9 bases lining up with TRBD2. The DNA end is a closer match to TRBJ2-7, so the J assignment may be wrong. The germline V gene has CDR1 MNHEY and CDR2 SVGAGI. The CDR3 spans 16 residues. DNA of the CDR3: TGTGCCAGCAGTTTCCCCGGGCGGGAGGGCTTTTACGAGCAGTACTTC. This codes for CASSFPGREGFYEQYF.

The sample holds a few counts of this clonotype. J is TRBJ2-7 and V is TRBV5-1; 7 positions agree with TRBD1. The J segment lost 5 bases and the V segment lost 2 bases, leaving 4 bases of the junction unmatched. The length of the CDR3 is 13 residues. Looked up from germline, CDR1 is SGHRS and CDR2 is YFSETQ. This chain's CDR3 is CASSFGQVNEQYF. The CDR3 DNA is TGCGCCAGCAGCTTCGGACAGGTCAACGAGCAGTACTTC.

V and J are TRBV4-1 and TRBJ2-1; 13 bases match TRBD2. Per the germline V gene, CDR1 is MGHRA and CDR2 is YSYEKL. Unmatched junction bases numbered 6, after V lost 3 bases and J lost 4 bases. CDR3 length: 17 amino acids. The CDR3 DNA is TGCGCCAGCAGCCACCCGACTAGCGGGAGGAAATACAATGAGCAGTTCTTC. This translates into CASSHPTSGRKYNEQFF.

J is TRBJ2-7 and V is TRBV4-3; weak D call: TRBD1 (5 bases). The CDR3 has 14 residues. CDR1 and CDR2 from the germline V gene are LGHNA and YSLEER. V shed 2 bases and J shed 4 bases, with 12 bases lying between them. DNA for the CDR3: TGCGCCAGCAGCCAACAGGCCAGGGATTACGAGCAGTACTTC. Translating gives CASSQQARDYEQYF.

This clonotype was found a few times. In DNA, the CDR3 is TGTGCCAGCAGCTTAGGAGGGGACAGGGCGAAGCAGTACTTC. This codes for CASSLGGDRAKQYF. The chain uses TRBV7-2 and TRBJ2-5, with 9 positions matching TRBD1. Germline V lookup: CDR1 SGHTA, CDR2 FQGNSA. This CDR3 has 14 amino acids. The J segment lost 11 bases and the V segment lost 1 base, leaving 8 bases of the junction unmatched.

As DNA, the CDR3 is TGCAGTGCTAGCGGGAGGGCCACAGATACGCAGTATTTT. It is translated as CSASGRATDTQYF. The rearrangement joins TRBV20-1 to TRBJ2-3, with 8 bases that match TRBD2. Germline V gene lookup returns CDR1 DFQATT and CDR2 SNEGSKA (reference sequence). V shed 3 bases, J shed 2 bases, and the junction held 1 base outside the gene matches. CDR3 length: 13 residues.

This clonotype has a handful of counts. This sequence joins TRBV7-9 and TRBJ2-7; the match to TRBD1 covers 7 bases. Germline-derived CDR1 and CDR2 are SEHNR and FQNEAQ (reference sequence). The trim removed 1 base at V and 2 bases at J, leaving 5 bases unmatched. There are 15 residues in the CDR3. CDR3 in amino acids: CASSLEDRSTYEQYF. For the CDR3, the DNA is TGTGCCAGCAGCTTAGAGGACAGGTCAACCTACGAGCAGTACTTC.

On this clonotype itself: This may come from a read error, since a much larger clone is one base off. The genes are TRBV9 and TRBJ2-1, with D perhaps TRBD1 (7 bases). CDR1 and CDR2 from the germline V gene are SGDLS and YYNGEE. The CDR3 runs 16 residues. Trimming removed 0 bases at V and 13 bases at J, with 23 bases between. The CDR3 reads CASSVATRTGRETQFF. The DNA of the CDR3 is TGTGCCAGCAGCGTAGCTACCAGGACAGGTCGGGAGACCCAGTTCTTC.

The chain is built from TRBV6-1 and TRBJ2-5; 7 nucleotides align to TRBD2. Trimming took 2 bases from V and 2 from J; bases not matched to a gene: 11. This CDR3 region has 17 residues. The germline V gene has CDR1 MNHNS and CDR2 SASEGT. The CDR3 region is CASSEQKKAGHQETQYF. The CDR3, as DNA: TGTGCCAGCAGTGAACAGAAAAAAGCGGGGCATCAAGAGACCCAGTACTTC.

The chain joins TRBV2 to TRBJ2-1, with 13 bases aligning to TRBD2. In germline, CDR1 is SNHLY, CDR2 FYNNEI. The CDR3 is made up of 13 amino acids. V lost 10 bases to trimming and J lost 9 bases; unmatched junction nucleotides: 6. DNA for the CDR3: TGTGCCATTACTAGCGGGAGGGCCCTTGAGCAGTTCTTC. This gives the protein CAITSGRALEQFF.

The chain recombines TRBV11-3 with TRBJ2-1, with D uncertain. The CDR3 consists of 12 residues. The V and J ends lost 7 bases and 4 bases respectively, with 8 bases between them. Germline V CDR1 and CDR2: SGHNT, YENEEA. CDR3 DNA sequence: TGTGCCAGCATCGCAACTTACAATGAGCAGTTCTTC. Amino acids: CASIATYNEQFF.

V gene TRBV3-1 combines with J gene TRBJ2-5, with D unclear. Germline V gene data show CDR1 as LGHDT and CDR2 as YNNKEL (reference sequence). The CDR3 contains 13 residues. Trimming took off 4 bases at V and 3 bases at J, with 9 bases between the two ends. The CDR3 coding sequence is TGTGCCAGCAGCCCCCGGATAGAAGAGACCCAGTACTTC. This gives the protein CASSPRIEETQYF.

This clonotype came up a few times. The chain links TRBV7-2 to TRBJ2-1; D is tentatively TRBD1 or TRBD2 (5 bases each). Germline CDR1 is SGHTA and CDR2 is FQGNSA. V was trimmed by 3 bases and J by 12 bases, leaving 9 bases between them. The CDR3 runs to 11 residues. The CDR3 sequence: CASSLTEGQFF. CDR3 nucleotide sequence: TGTGCCAGCAGCTTGACAGAGGGGCAGTTCTTC. Using reference TRBV7-2 and TRBJ2-1 for the parts outside the CDR3, the full variable domain is GAGVSQSPSNKVTEKGKDVELRCDPISGHTALYWYRQSLGQGLEFLIYFQGNSAPDKSGLPSDRFSAERTGGSVSTLTIQRTQQEDSAVYLCASSLTEGQFFGPGTRLTVL.

This clonotype was counted a few times. The rearrangement links TRBV7-2 to TRBJ2-7, with unresolved D. Deletions cut 1 base from V and 7 bases from J, with 8 bases between. CDR1 and CDR2 from the germline V gene are SGHTA and FQGNSA. The CDR3 runs 12 residues. The CDR3 DNA reads as TGTGCCAGCAGCTTAGACTTAGGGGAGCAGTACTTC. This sequence encodes CASSLDLGEQYF.

This clonotype was picked up many times. The V call is TRBV20-1, the J call TRBJ2-7; TRBD1 matches 8 bases. Trimming at V came to 5 bases and at J to 0 bases, leaving 6 bases not matched to a gene. The CDR3 is made up of 14 amino acids. The germline gives CDR1 DFQATT, CDR2 SNEGSKA (reference sequence). This CDR3 is CSAVGQGVSYEQYF. The CDR3 DNA follows: TGCAGTGCTGTAGGACAGGGAGTCTCCTACGAGCAGTACTTC.

This clonotype was detected ten times or more. The rearrangement uses TRBV7-2 and TRBJ1-6; D gene ambiguous. Per the germline V gene, CDR1 is SGHTA and CDR2 is FQGNSA. V lost 2 bases and J lost 12, with 8 bases in between. The CDR3 has 12 residues. CDR3 residues: CASSLLQRPLHF. DNA for the CDR3: TGTGCCAGCAGCTTATTACAAAGACCCCTCCACTTT. The whole variable domain, filled in from reference TRBV7-2 and TRBJ1-6, reads GAGVSQSPSNKVTEKGKDVELRCDPISGHTALYWYRQSLGQGLEFLIYFQGNSAPDKSGLPSDRFSAERTGGSVSTLTIQRTQQEDSAVYLCASSLLQRPLHFGNGTRLTVT.

This chain joins TRBV25-1 and TRBJ2-1, with D unclear. CDR3 length: 12 amino acids. Trimming left V 2 bases short and J 13 bases short, with 12 bases between. Looked up from germline, CDR1 is MGHDK and CDR2 is SYGVNS. CDR3 amino acids: CASSEPPGGQFF. Written as DNA, the CDR3 is TGTGCCAGCAGTGAACCACCCGGCGGCCAGTTCTTC.

The sample holds one count of this clonotype. The chain links TRBV3-1 to TRBJ2-1, with D uncertain. This CDR3 contains 16 residues. Germline V gives CDR1 LGHDT, CDR2 YNNKEL (reference sequence). The ends were cut back, 3 bases at V and 4 bases at J, with 16 bases in the middle. CDR3 sequence: CASSHFRTISYNEQFF. Here the CDR3 DNA reads TGTGCCAGCAGCCATTTCAGGACCATATCTTACAATGAGCAGTTCTTC.

A few counts support this clonotype. The V gene is TRBV30, the J gene TRBJ1-2; D is uncertain. Trimming cost V 0 bases and J 3 bases, with 14 bases left between them. Per the germline V gene, CDR1 is GTSNPN and CDR2 is SVGIG (reference sequence). CDR3 length: 15 residues. The chain's CDR3 is CAWSVKATKYYGYTF. The DNA for the CDR3 is TGTGCCTGGAGTGTAAAGGCAACGAAATACTATGGCTACACCTTC.

This CDR3 reads CAWRTLAGGLRDTQYF. CDR3 bases: TGTGCCTGGAGGACACTAGCGGGGGGACTCCGGGATACGCAGTATTTT. This chain links TRBV30 with TRBJ2-3; 12 nucleotides match TRBD2. Trimming cost V 3 bases and J 6 bases; bases outside gene matches: 10. Germline lookup yields CDR1 GTSNPN and CDR2 SVGIG (reference sequence). CDR3 length: 16 residues.

A word on this clonotype: An end of the junction differs from the germline gene, which may be a read error. The chain is built from TRBV3-1 and TRBJ1-2; D is unclear. CDR1 LGHDT and CDR2 YNNKEL come from the germline V gene (reference sequence). This CDR3 is built from 13 residues. CDR3 sequence reads: CASSQEAVYGYTF. The CDR3 nucleotides read TGTGCCAGTAGCCAAGAGGCGGTCTATGGCTACACCTTC.